The clone carrying this TCR beta chain has more than one count but fewer than ten. Its antigen remains unidentified. Amplification yielded TCR beta CDR3 regions, with RNA transcripts as the source. A set of HTBI primers served as the primers for a first-round RT-PCR of the TCR CDR3. Using its own MiXCR run on the multiplex PCR reads, TCRdb lists one record per CDR3 protein. Here the sample spans 490,000 or so distinct CDR3 sequences, about 22% being singletons. The entry originates in a study of T cells in Graves' hyperthyroidism and ophthalmopathy. The wider study: Initial diagnosis, before any treatment, was when peripheral blood was collected.

Study-level points and caveats: Blood also held most thyroid clonotypes expanded beyond 0.001. The model's output predicted ophthalmopathy at a median of around 6.9 months prior to onset.

Patients were excluded because of uncontrolled infection, other autoimmune disease, pregnancy or lactation. This CDR3 comprises 15 residues. V shed 5 bases and J shed 0 bases, with 13 bases lying between them. CDR1 and CDR2 (germline): SGHTA, FQGNSA. The origin of this receptor is a woman in her seventies with Graves' ophthalmopathy. The chain combines TRBV7-2 with TRBJ1-1; D ambiguous. The sample taken for sequencing was blood. This CDR3 is CASSPYQPMNTEAFF. The CDR3 nucleotides are TGTGCCAGCAGCCCTTACCAGCCCATGAACACTGAAGCTTTCTTT.